A single TCR beta chain is shown here with its context. This clonotype has at least ten counts. The antigen this receptor binds is unknown. Base quality data are lacking; no much larger clone is found one base away. The data are from a study of glioma-infiltrating T cells (dated by TCRdb to the mid-2010s). Notes on the research overall: TCR alpha- and beta-chain repertoires were sequenced from glioma tissue, non-neoplastic brain tissue and matched peripheral blood mononuclear cells. Each tissue-infiltrating repertoire was compared with the same patient's peripheral blood repertoire to measure divergence between tissue and blood T-cell populations. Three low-grade glioma patients, several primary glioblastoma patients, and three non-glioma patients who contributed non-neoplastic brain tissue made up the paired cohort. What the authors observed across the whole study: Only a very small number of CDR3 sequences turned up in both tissue and blood, a result put down to high CDR3 diversity combined with limited sampling. Group comparisons were based on small numbers of patients: three non-neoplastic, three low-grade glioma and roughly eight glioblastoma patients. VJ-independent divergence between tissue and blood was lower than expected in non-neoplastic patients but higher than expected in all gliomas, particularly low-grade gliomas.

The iRepertoire nested amplicon-rescue multiplex PCR (arm-PCR) platform was used to amplify TCR alpha and beta CDR3 regions from RNA. The input for one-step reverse transcription and amplification was roughly 100-450 ng of either tissue mRNA or PBMC total RNA. Following bead purification, Illumina adapters were added through a secondary multiplex PCR, and the libraries were then gel-purified between 200 and 400 bp. Libraries carried internal 6-nucleotide barcodes used for demultiplexing. Libraries were sequenced on an Illumina MiSeq with 2x220 or 2x250 nucleotide paired-end reads. In the authors' own workflow: Paired reads were merged with FLASH 1.2.11 and aligned to the GRCh37 human genome with BWA-MEM before extracting TRA and TRB reads. For V and J assignment, an IMGT-derived reference of cassette sequences and CDR3 motifs that included pseudogenes was used. Three-frame translation of reads was performed, and productive CDR3s were defined as those with a C...FGXG motif and no stop codons. Unique combinations of V-J cassette pair and CDR3 amino acid sequence were defined as clonotypes. Reads were filtered by Hamming distance, thresholded by each sample's sequence error rate in mapped regions. TCRdb took the public reads, trimmed them with fastp at Q25, ran MiXCR for clone calling and kept in-frame beta chains. Duplicate CDR3 protein sequences are folded into a single record with the most common DNA and genes. What appears here as the V and J calls and clone size reflects TCRdb's work, not the paper's. The sample table records about 110,000 distinct CDR3 sequences; 20% to 30% of these occur just once. Clones ranked in the top ten supply 35% of the sample.

The germline V gene (reference sequence) specifies LNHDA as CDR1 and SQIVND as CDR2. There are 14 amino acids in the CDR3, from cysteine to phenylalanine inclusive. The sequence is cut down to CDR3 DNA, 42 bases in frame from base 1. Clipping removes 1 base from V and 7 bases from J, with 6 as the unmatched junction base count. Sequencing was done on a sample of glioma tissue, nonneoplastic brain tissue, or PBMCs (not recorded which). The receptor was isolated from a human donor with low-grade glioma or glioblastoma, undergoing nonglioma brain surgery, or in good health (not recorded which). The chain was built from TRBV19 and TRBJ1-2; 7 central bases correspond to TRBD1. The sequenced DNA is TGTGCCAGTAGTATAGTTGGGACAGAAATTGGCTACACCTTC. This encodes CASSIVGTEIGYTF. With the portions outside the CDR3 filled from the reference TRBV19 and TRBJ1-2 genes, the complete variable region becomes DGGITQSPKYLFRKEGQNVTLSCEQNLNHDAMYWYRQDPGQGLRLIYYSQIVNDFQKGDIAEGYSVSREKKESFPLTVTSAQKNPTAFYLCASSIVGTEIGYTFGSGTRLTVV.